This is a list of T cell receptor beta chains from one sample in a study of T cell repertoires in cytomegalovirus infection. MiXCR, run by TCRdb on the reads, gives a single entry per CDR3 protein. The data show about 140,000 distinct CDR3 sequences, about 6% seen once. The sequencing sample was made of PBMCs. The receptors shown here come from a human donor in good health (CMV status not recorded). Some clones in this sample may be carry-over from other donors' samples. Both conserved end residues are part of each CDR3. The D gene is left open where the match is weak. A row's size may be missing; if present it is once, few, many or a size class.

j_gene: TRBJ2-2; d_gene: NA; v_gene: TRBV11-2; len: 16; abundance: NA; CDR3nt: TGTGCCAGCAGCCCGGGGTACAGGGAAGACACCGGGGAGCTGTTTTTT; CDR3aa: CASSPGYREDTGELFF
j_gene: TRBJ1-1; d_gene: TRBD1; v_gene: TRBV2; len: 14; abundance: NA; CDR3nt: TGTGCCAGCAGCATGCAGGGGGTGAACACTGAAGCTTTCTTT; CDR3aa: CASSMQGVNTEAFF
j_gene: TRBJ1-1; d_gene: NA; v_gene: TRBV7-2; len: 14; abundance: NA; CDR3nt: TGTGCCAACAGCTTAGTGAGAAGCGACACTAAAGCTTTCTTT; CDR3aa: CANSLVRSDTKAFF
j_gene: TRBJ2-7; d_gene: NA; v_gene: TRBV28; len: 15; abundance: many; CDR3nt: TGTGCCAGCAGCCTACCCTCCCCTTCACCCTACGAGCAGTACTTC; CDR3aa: CASSLPSPSPYEQYF
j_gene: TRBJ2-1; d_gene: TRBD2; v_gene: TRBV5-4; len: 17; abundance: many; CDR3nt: TGTGCCAGCAGCTTGGCCCCTAGCGGGGGACGGAACAATGAGCAGTTCTTC; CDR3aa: CASSLAPSGGRNNEQFF
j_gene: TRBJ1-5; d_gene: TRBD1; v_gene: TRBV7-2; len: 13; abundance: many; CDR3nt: TGTGCCAGCAGCGCAGGGGGCGGACAGCCCCAGCATTTT; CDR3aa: CASSAGGGQPQHF
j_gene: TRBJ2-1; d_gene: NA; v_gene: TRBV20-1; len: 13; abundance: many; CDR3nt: TGCAGTGCCCCCCCCAGCTCCTACAATGAGCAGTTCTTC; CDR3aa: CSAPPSSYNEQFF
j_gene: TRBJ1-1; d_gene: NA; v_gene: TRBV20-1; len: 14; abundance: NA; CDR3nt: TGCAGTGCTAGGGCAGGACAGATGAACACTGAAGCTTTCTTT; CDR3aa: CSARAGQMNTEAFF
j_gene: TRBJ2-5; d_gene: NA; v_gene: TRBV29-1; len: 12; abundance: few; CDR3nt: TGCAGCGTTGTTTCCCAACAAGAGACCCAGTACTTC; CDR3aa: CSVVSQQETQYF
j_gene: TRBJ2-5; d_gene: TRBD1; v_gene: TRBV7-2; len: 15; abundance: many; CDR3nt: TGTGCCAGCAGCTTAAACAGGGGTCCTCAGGAGACCCAGTACTTC; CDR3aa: CASSLNRGPQETQYF
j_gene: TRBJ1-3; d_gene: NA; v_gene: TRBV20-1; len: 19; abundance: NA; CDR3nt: TGCAGTGCTAGAGATCAAAGTGGTAGGACACCTGAGTCTGGAAACACCATATATTTT; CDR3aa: CSARDQSGRTPESGNTIYF
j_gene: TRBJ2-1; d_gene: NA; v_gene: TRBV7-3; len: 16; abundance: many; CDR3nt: TGTGCCAGCAGCTTGCTCCGGGCCCAAACGGGCAATGAGCAGTTCTTC; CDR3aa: CASSLLRAQTGNEQFF
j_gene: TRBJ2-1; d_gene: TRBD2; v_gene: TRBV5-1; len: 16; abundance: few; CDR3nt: TGCGCCAGCAGCCCCCCACTAGCGGGGGCCCGAGGTGAGCAGTTCTTC; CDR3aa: CASSPPLAGARGEQFF
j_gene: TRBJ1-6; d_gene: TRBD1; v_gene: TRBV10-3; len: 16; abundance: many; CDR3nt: TGTGCCATCAGTTTCAAGGACAGGTCACTTAATTCACCCCTCCACTTT; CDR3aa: CAISFKDRSLNSPLHF
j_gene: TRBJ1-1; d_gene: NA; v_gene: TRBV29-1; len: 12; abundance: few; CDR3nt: TGCAGCGTTCTCCGGGAGAACACTGAAGCTTTCTTT; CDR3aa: CSVLRENTEAFF
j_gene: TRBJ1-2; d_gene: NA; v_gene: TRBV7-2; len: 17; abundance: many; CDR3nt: TGTGCCAGCAGCTTAGGGTTCGGAGGGGGATTCGGAGCTGGCTACACCTTC; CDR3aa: CASSLGFGGGFGAGYTF
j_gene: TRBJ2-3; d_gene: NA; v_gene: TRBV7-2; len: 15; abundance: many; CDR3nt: TGTGCCAGCAGCTCCACTTTTGCCCGCACAGATACGCAGTATTTT; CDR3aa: CASSSTFARTDTQYF
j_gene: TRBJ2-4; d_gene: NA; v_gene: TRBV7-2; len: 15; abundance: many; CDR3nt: TGTGCCAGCAGCCCCGGGGCGGTAGCCAAAAACATTCAGTACTTC; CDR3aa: CASSPGAVAKNIQYF
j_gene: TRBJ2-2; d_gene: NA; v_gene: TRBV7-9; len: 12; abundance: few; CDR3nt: TGTGCCAGCAGCCCTAGTTCGTGGGAGCTGTTTTTT; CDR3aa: CASSPSSWELFF
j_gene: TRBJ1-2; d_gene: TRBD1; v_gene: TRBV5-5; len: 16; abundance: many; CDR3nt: TGTGCCAGCAACCACTCACCGGGACAGGGGGCGAACGGCTACACCTTC; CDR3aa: CASNHSPGQGANGYTF
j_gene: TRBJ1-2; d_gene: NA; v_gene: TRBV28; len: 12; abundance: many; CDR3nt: TGTGCCATCCCAGGGGCAGGGTATGGCTACACCTTC; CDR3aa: CAIPGAGYGYTF
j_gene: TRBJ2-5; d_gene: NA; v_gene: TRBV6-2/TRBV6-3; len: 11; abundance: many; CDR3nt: TGTGCCAGCAGTTACGTCGAGACCCAGTACTTC; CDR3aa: CASSYVETQYF
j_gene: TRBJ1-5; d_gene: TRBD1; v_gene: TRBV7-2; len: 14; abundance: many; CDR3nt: TGTGCCAGCAGTTTCGGACAGGGGCATCAGCCCCAGCATTTT; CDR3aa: CASSFGQGHQPQHF
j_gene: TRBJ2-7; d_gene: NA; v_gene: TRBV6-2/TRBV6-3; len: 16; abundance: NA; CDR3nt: TGTGCCAGCAGTCGGCAAGTAGGTTCCCTCAGCGACGAGCAGTACTTC; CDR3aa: CASSRQVGSLSDEQYF
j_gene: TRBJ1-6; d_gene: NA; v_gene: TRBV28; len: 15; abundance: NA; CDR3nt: TGTGCCAGCGGACTGCTCGGCCAGCTGAATTCACCCCTCCACTTT; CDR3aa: CASGLLGQLNSPLHF
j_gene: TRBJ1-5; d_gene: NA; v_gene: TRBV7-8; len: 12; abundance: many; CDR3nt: TGTGCCAGCAGCTTAAGGGTTCAGCCCCAGCATTTT; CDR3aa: CASSLRVQPQHF
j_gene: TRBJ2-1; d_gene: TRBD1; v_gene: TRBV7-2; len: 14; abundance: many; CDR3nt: TGTGCCAGCAGCTTAATGCAGGGGGCTAATGAGCAGTTCTTC; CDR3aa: CASSLMQGANEQFF
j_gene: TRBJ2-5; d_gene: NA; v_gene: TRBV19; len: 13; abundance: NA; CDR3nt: TGTGCCAGTAGTAAGGCCAGGCAAGAGACCCAGTACTTC; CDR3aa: CASSKARQETQYF
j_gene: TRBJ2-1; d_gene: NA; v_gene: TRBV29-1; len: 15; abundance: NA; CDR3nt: TGCAGCGTTGACGGAAAGGAAAGCAGGTTAAATGAGCAGTTCTTC; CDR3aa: CSVDGKESRLNEQFF
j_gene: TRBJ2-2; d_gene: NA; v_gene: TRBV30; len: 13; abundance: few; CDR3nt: TGTGCCCACAGGACTACGAACACCGGGGAGCTGTTTTTT; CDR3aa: CAHRTTNTGELFF
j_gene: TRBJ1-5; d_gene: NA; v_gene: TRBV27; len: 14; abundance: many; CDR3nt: TGTGCCAGCAGTCGGAGGGCTAGCAATCAGCCCCAGCATTTT; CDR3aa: CASSRRASNQPQHF
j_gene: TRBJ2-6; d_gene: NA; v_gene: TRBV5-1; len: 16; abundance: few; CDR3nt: TGCGCCAGCAGCTTGGGTGGCCACTCTGGGGCCAACGTCCTGACTTTC; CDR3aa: CASSLGGHSGANVLTF
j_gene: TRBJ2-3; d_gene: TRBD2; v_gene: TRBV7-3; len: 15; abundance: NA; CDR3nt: TGTGCCAGCAGCTTAAAGGGACTAGCAGGAGATACGCAGTATTTT; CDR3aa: CASSLKGLAGDTQYF
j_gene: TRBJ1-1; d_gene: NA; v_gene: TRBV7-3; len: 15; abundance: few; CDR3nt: TGTGCCAGCAGCTTAAATCCAGGAGCGAACACTGAAGCTTTCTTT; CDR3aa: CASSLNPGANTEAFF
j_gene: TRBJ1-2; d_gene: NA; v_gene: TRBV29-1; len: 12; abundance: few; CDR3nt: TGCAGCGTTCCGGGACGGTCATATGGCTACACCTTC; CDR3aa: CSVPGRSYGYTF
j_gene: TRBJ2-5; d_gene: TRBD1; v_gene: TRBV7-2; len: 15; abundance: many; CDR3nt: TGTGCCAGCAGCCCCCTCCGACAGGGGCAAGAGACCCAGTACTTC; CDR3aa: CASSPLRQGQETQYF
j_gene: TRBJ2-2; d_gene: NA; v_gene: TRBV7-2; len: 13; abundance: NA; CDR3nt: TGTGCCAGCAGCCGAGACTGGGGCGGGGAGCTGTTTTTT; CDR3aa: CASSRDWGGELFF
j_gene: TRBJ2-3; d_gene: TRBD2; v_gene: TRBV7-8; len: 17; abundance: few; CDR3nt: TGTGCCAGCAGCCGTTCTAGCGGGGGGGCCTGGGCAGATACGCAGTATTTT; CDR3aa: CASSRSSGGAWADTQYF
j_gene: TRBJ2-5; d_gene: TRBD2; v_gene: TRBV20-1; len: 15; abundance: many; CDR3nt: TGCAGTGCTACCCCAGGACTAGCGGGGGAAGAGACCCAGTACTTC; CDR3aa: CSATPGLAGEETQYF
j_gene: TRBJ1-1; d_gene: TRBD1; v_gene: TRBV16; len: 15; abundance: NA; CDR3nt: TGTGCCAGCAGCCGCCTGCAGGGGGCGAGCACTGAAGCTTTCTTT; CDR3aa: CASSRLQGASTEAFF
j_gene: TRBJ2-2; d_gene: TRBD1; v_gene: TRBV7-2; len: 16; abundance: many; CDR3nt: TGTGCCAGCAGCCTTAACCCGACAGGGGGCACCGGGGAGCTGTTTTTT; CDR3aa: CASSLNPTGGTGELFF
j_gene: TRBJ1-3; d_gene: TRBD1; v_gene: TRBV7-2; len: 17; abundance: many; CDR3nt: TGTGCCAGCAGCCCCAACTCGGGACAGGGGGCTGGAAACACCATATATTTT; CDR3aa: CASSPNSGQGAGNTIYF
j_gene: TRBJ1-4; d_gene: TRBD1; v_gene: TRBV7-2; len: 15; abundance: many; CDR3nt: TGTGCCAGCAGCCACAATGGGGGACAGGCTGAAAAACTGTTTTTT; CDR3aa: CASSHNGGQAEKLFF
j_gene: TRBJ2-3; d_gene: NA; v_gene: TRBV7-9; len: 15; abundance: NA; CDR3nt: TGTGCCAGCAGCTTAGCGCCGGGAGTAACAGATACGCAGTATTTT; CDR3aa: CASSLAPGVTDTQYF
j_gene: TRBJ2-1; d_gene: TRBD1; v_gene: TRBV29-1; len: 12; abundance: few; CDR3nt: TGCAGCGTTTGGCAGGGGGCCAATGAGCAGTTCTTC; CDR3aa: CSVWQGANEQFF
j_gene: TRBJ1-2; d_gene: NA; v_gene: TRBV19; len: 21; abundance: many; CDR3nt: TGTGCCAGTAGTAGGGACCGAATCTTAAATCGAATCTTCGTAGGAATTGATGGCTACACCTTC; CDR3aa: CASSRDRILNRIFVGIDGYTF
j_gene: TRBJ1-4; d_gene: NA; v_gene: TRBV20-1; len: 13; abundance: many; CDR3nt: TGCAGTGCTTCGGACAGAGCCAATGAAAAACTGTTTTTT; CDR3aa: CSASDRANEKLFF
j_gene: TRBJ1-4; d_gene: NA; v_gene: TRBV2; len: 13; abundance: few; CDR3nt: TGTGCCAGCTCGATCAATGATAATGAAAAACTGTTTTTT; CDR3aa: CASSINDNEKLFF
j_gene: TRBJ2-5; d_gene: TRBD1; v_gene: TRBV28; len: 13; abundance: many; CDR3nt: TGTGCCAGCAGCCGACAGGGGGGAGAGACCCAGTACTTC; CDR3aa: CASSRQGGETQYF
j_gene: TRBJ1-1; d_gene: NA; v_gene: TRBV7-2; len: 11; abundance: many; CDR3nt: TGTGCCAGCAGCTTTAAAACACGGGCTTTCTTT; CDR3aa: CASSFKTRAFF
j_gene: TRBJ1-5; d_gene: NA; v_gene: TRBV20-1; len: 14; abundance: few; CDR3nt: TGCAGTGCCCCCCATTCTCAACCCAATCAGCCCCAGCATTTT; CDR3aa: CSAPHSQPNQPQHF
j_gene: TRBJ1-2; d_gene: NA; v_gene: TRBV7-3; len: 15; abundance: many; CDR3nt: TGTGCCAGCAGCTTATCGAGTGGGGGAAACTATGGCTACACCTTC; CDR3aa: CASSLSSGGNYGYTF
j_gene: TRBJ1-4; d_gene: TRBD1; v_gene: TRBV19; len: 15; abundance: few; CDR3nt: TGTGCCAGTAGAGGAGCCGCCGCGACAGGGGGAAAACTGTTTTTT; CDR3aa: CASRGAAATGGKLFF
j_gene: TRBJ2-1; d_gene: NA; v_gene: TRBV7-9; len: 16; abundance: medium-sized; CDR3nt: TGTGCCAGCAGCTTAATCGGGGTAAGCACCTACAATGAGCAGTTCTTC; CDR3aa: CASSLIGVSTYNEQFF
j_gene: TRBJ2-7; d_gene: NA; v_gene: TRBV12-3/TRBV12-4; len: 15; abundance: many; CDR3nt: TGTGCCAGCAGTTTGGGTGATAGCAGGATTAACGAGCAGTACTTC; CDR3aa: CASSLGDSRINEQYF
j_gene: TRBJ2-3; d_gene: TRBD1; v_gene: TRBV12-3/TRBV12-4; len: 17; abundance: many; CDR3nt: TGTGCCAGCAGTTTAGCGAGGGCAGGGGGACGGACAGATACGCAGTATTTT; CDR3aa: CASSLARAGGRTDTQYF
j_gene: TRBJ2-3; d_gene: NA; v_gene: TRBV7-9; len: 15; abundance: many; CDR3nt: TGTGCCAGCAGCCCGGGGGCAGGGTCGACAGATACGCAGTATTTT; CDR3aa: CASSPGAGSTDTQYF
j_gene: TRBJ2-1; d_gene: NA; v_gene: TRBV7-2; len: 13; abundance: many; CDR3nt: TGTGCCAGCAGGGAGACAGGCTACAATGAGCAGTTCTTC; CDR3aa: CASRETGYNEQFF
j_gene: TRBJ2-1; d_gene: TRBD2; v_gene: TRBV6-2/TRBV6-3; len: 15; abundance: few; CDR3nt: TGTGCCAGCACGGCTAGCGGGGTGTCCAACAATGAGCAGTTCTTC; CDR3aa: CASTASGVSNNEQFF
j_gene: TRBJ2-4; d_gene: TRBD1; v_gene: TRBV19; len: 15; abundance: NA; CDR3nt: TGTGCCAGTAGAACCACAGGGGAGGCCAAAAACATTCAGTACTTC; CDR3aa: CASRTTGEAKNIQYF